Following are 30 T cell receptor beta chains from one sample sequenced in a study of shared clonotypes between healthy human individuals. The protocol was immunoSEQ multiplex PCR, while the TCRdb copy is restricted to in-frame clones and leaves out a portion. The repertoire includes about 2.3 million clones, just under 95% of them detected once, and around 0.35% sits in the top ten. Sequencing used naive CD4+ T cells from PBMCs. The subset was: CD45RA+ positively selected. These receptors came from a man between 18 and 35 years old in good health. Some clones in this sample may be carry-over from other donors' samples.

The DNA for the CDR3 is TGTGCCAGCAGCCATACTAGCGGAAACACCGGGGAGCTGTTTTTT. Translated: CASSHTSGNTGELFF. This rearrangement joins TRBV7-2 to TRBJ2-2; 8 nucleotides agree with TRBD2. V shed 5 bases and J 2 bases; nucleotides not matched to a gene: 4. CDR3 size: 15 residues. From germline, CDR1 is SGHTA and CDR2 FQGNSA.

The V and J genes are TRBV25-1 and TRBJ2-3; D remains unclear. This CDR3 comprises 15 residues. Trimming took 5 bases from V and 1 from J, leaving 13 bases between them. Germline V gene data show CDR1 as MGHDK and CDR2 as SYGVNS. The CDR3 nucleotides read TGTGCCAGCAGTCCACTCAGCGAACGCACAGATACGCAGTATTTT. Amino acids: CASSPLSERTDTQYF.

The chain is built from TRBV30 and TRBJ1-6, with TRBD1 matching over 9 bases. Germline V gene data show CDR1 as GTSNPN and CDR2 as SVGIG (reference sequence). The ends lost 5 bases at V and 8 bases at J; junction bases unmatched: 7. CDR3 length equals 14 residues. CDR3 sequence (DNA): TGTGCCTGGGGAAGACAGGGGGTGGATTCACCCCTCCACTTT. This codes for CAWGRQGVDSPLHF.

The V gene is TRBV7-3, the J gene TRBJ2-1, with 10 bases lining up with TRBD2. The CDR3 sequence is 16 residues long. V trimming: 5 bases; J trimming: 0 bases; junction bases outside the gene matches: 4. From germline, CDR1 is SGHTA and CDR2 FQGTGA. CDR3 nucleotide sequence: TGTGCCAGCAGCCTGGGGACTAGCGACTCCTACAATGAGCAGTTCTTC. Residues: CASSLGTSDSYNEQFF.

V and J are TRBV6-5 and TRBJ2-7; the match to TRBD2 covers 9 bases. With 7 bases clipped from V and 1 base from J, the junction kept 5 bases outside the gene matches. CDR3 size: 14 residues. Per germline, CDR1 MNHEY and CDR2 SVGAGI. In nucleotides, the CDR3 is TGTGCCAGCAAGCTAGCGGGAAGGTCCTACGAGCAGTACTTC. It specifies CASKLAGRSYEQYF.

The chain is built from TRBV27 and TRBJ2-5; 11 bases fit TRBD2. The CDR3 loop spans 21 amino acids. V dropped 3 bases and J dropped 4; count of bases not matched to a gene: 22. CDR1 MNHEY and CDR2 SMNVEV come from the germline V gene (reference sequence). CDR3 region: CASSFYPPGTSGTRGLETQYF. The CDR3 DNA reads as TGTGCCAGCAGTTTTTACCCTCCCGGGACTAGCGGCACAAGGGGGCTAGAGACCCAGTACTTC.

V is TRBV5-1 and J is TRBJ2-7, with D possibly being TRBD1 (7 bases). Germline lookup yields CDR1 SGHRS and CDR2 YFSETQ. V gave up 4 bases and J gave up 3 bases, with 11 bases separating them. The CDR3 loop spans 13 amino acids. The CDR3 region has the DNA TGCGCCAGCAGCAGGCAGGGGGGCTACGAGCAGTACTTC. It translates to CASSRQGGYEQYF.

With respect to this clone: The sample has other DNA sequences that encode this CDR3 too. V is TRBV5-1 and J is TRBJ2-7; 8 bases agree with TRBD2. The germline gives CDR1 SGHRS, CDR2 YFSETQ. V shed 4 bases and J 2 bases; nucleotides not matched to a gene: 5. The CDR3 is 14 residues long. The CDR3 loop reads CASSSTSGPYEQYF. Here the CDR3 DNA reads TGCGCCAGCAGCAGTACTAGCGGTCCCTACGAGCAGTACTTC.

The gene calls are TRBV28 and TRBJ1-2, with D unclear. The germline CDR1 and CDR2 sequences are MDHEN and SYDVKM. The V and J ends lost 2 bases and 7 bases respectively, with 8 bases between them. The CDR3 loop spans 12 amino acids. The CDR3 coding sequence is TGTGCCAGCAGTTTAGATCAAGCTGGCTACACCTTC. Its translation: CASSLDQAGYTF.

The chain has TRBV7-6 and TRBJ2-3; D uncertain. V shed 4 bases and J shed 9 bases, with 14 bases lying between them. The CDR3 runs to 13 residues. Germline V gene lookup returns CDR1 SGHVS and CDR2 FNYEAQ. CDR3 residues: CASSSNSPGTQYF. DNA of the CDR3: TGTGCCAGCAGCTCTAACAGTCCGGGCACGCAGTATTTT.

The J gene is TRBJ2-7, the V gene TRBV4-2; D is possibly TRBD1 (6 bases). The germline V and J ends were trimmed by 3 bases and 0 bases, with 12 bases remaining between them. This CDR3 spans 15 amino acids. Germline CDR1 LGHNA, CDR2 YNFKEQ. CDR3 DNA sequence: TGTGCCAGCAGCCACCACAGGGCCAGCTCCTACGAGCAGTACTTC. Encoded protein: CASSHHRASSYEQYF.

The rearrangement links TRBV7-3 to TRBJ2-2; D call uncertain. This CDR3 region has 13 residues. Germline lookup yields CDR1 SGHTA and CDR2 FQGTGA. Between the trimmed V and J ends, which lost 5 bases and 6 bases, there was a span of 10 bases. The CDR3 protein is CASSATRAGELFF. The CDR3 DNA is TGTGCCAGCAGCGCGACCCGGGCCGGGGAGCTGTTTTTT.

The chain combines TRBV7-9 with TRBJ2-1, with 7 nucleotides matching TRBD2. V shed 2 bases and J 7 bases; nucleotides not matched to a gene: 8. CDR3 size: 15 residues. Germline CDR1 SEHNR, CDR2 FQNEAQ (reference sequence). The CDR3 protein is CASSLSAGVLNEQFF. In nucleotides, the CDR3 is TGTGCCAGCAGCTTATCGGCGGGAGTGTTGAATGAGCAGTTCTTC.

The chain carries TRBV6-5 and TRBJ1-5, with D unresolved. This CDR3 is built from 15 residues. In germline, CDR1 is MNHEY, CDR2 SVGAGI. The germline V and J ends were trimmed by 6 bases and 0 bases, with 12 bases remaining between them. The CDR3 DNA sequence: TGTGCCAGCAGCTCCCGGGGAGGTAGCAATCAGCCCCAGCATTTT. It codes for CASSSRGGSNQPQHF.

The chain is built from TRBV5-4 and TRBJ2-3; D is perhaps TRBD2 (6 bases). The V end lost 4 bases, the J end lost 0 bases, and 15 bases lay between the germline ends. Germline V gene sequence: CDR1 SGHNT, CDR2 YYREEE (reference sequence). The CDR3 length is 16 residues. The CDR3: CASSPPGLASTDTQYF. DNA of the CDR3: TGTGCCAGCAGCCCCCCGGGGCTAGCGAGCACAGATACGCAGTATTTT.

V usage is TRBV6-1 and J usage is TRBJ2-7; 7 positions match TRBD2. Germline-derived CDR1 and CDR2 are MNHNS and SASEGT. The J segment lost 4 bases and the V segment lost 8 bases, leaving 8 bases of the junction unmatched. This CDR3 has 13 residues. The CDR3 spells CASRAGYRYEQYF. The CDR3 DNA sequence: TGTGCCAGCCGAGCGGGATATCGGTACGAGCAGTACTTC.

V gene TRBV10-3 combines with J gene TRBJ2-7, with a possible D match to TRBD1 (6 bases). Trimming pared 0 bases from V and 6 bases from J, leaving 9 bases between. This CDR3 contains 13 residues. The germline gives CDR1 ENHRY, CDR2 SYGVKD. DNA of the CDR3: TGTGCCATCAGTGAGTCTCAGGGGACCGAGCAGTACTTC. This translates into CAISESQGTEQYF.

The CDR3 DNA reads as TGTGCCAGCAGTGAGGGCAGGACCCACCCACTTAGCAATCAGCCCCAGCATTTT. As protein: CASSEGRTHPLSNQPQHF. This chain joins TRBV6-4 and TRBJ1-5, with D uncertain. Germline CDR1 is MRHNA and CDR2 is SNTAGT. The CDR3 spans 18 residues. V lost 3 bases to trimming and J lost 0 bases, with 18 bases between them.

The chain employs TRBV5-4 and TRBJ2-3; D may correspond to TRBD1 or TRBD2 (5 bases each). The CDR3 extends over 14 amino acids. V was shortened by 4 bases and J by 1 base, with 10 bases between the two germline ends. Germline V CDR1 and CDR2: SGHNT, YYREEE (reference sequence). The CDR3 DNA follows: TGTGCCAGCAGCCCGAGGGGAGGCACAGATACGCAGTATTTT. Residues: CASSPRGGTDTQYF.

The chain joins TRBV7-2 to TRBJ2-5; 12 bases match TRBD2. Germline CDR1 is SGHTA and CDR2 is FQGNSA. The CDR3 sequence is 16 residues long. V lost 1 base to trimming and J lost 4 bases; unmatched junction nucleotides: 4. The CDR3 loop reads CASSLGLAGGSETQYF. The CDR3 DNA sequence: TGTGCCAGCAGCTTAGGTCTAGCGGGAGGGTCAGAGACCCAGTACTTC.

The chain recombines TRBV9 with TRBJ2-7, with D possibly matching TRBD2 (5 bases). In germline, CDR1 is SGDLS, CDR2 YYNGEE. The germline V and J ends were trimmed by 0 bases and 0 bases, with 10 bases remaining between them. The CDR3 runs to 15 residues. The CDR3, as DNA: TGTGCCAGCAGCGTAGGACTACCGAGCTCCTACGAGCAGTACTTC. Its protein is CASSVGLPSSYEQYF.

This sequence joins TRBV11-2 and TRBJ2-1, with no clear D. V was trimmed by 2 bases and J by 7 bases, leaving 9 bases between them. Per germline, CDR1 SGHAT and CDR2 FQNNGV. This CDR3 comprises 13 residues. This CDR3 is CASSLLRLNEQFF. The CDR3 DNA follows: TGTGCCAGCAGCTTATTACGACTGAATGAGCAGTTCTTC.

J is TRBJ2-3 and V is TRBV4-2; 10 bases line up with TRBD2. There are 16 residues in the CDR3. Germline CDR1 is LGHNA and CDR2 is YNFKEQ. V shed 3 bases, J shed 4 bases, and the junction held 7 bases outside the gene matches. CDR3 sequence reads: CASSQGGGLAADTQYF. In DNA, the CDR3 is TGTGCCAGCAGCCAGGGGGGTGGACTAGCGGCAGATACGCAGTATTTT.

CDR3 protein: CASITGGHLGEQYF. In DNA form, the CDR3 reads TGTGCCAGCATTACAGGGGGACACCTCGGAGAGCAGTACTTC. This chain uses TRBV28 with TRBJ2-7, with 8 bases aligning to TRBD1. Trimming removed 7 bases from V and 7 bases from J; junction bases left unmatched: 12. The V gene's germline CDR1 is MDHEN and CDR2 SYDVKM. CDR3 length: 14 amino acids.

A word on this clone: Other DNA sequences from this sample encode an identical CDR3 as well. The chain carries TRBV7-2 and TRBJ2-7, with unresolved D. Between the trimmed V and J ends, which lost 1 base and 2 bases, there was a span of 3 bases. The CDR3 sequence is 12 residues long. Germline V gene lookup returns CDR1 SGHTA and CDR2 FQGNSA. In DNA, the CDR3 is TGTGCCAGCAGCTTAGGGGCCTACGAGCAGTACTTC. Amino acids: CASSLGAYEQYF. Complete variable domain (other parts from reference TRBV7-2 and TRBJ2-7): GAGVSQSPSNKVTEKGKDVELRCDPISGHTALYWYRQSLGQGLEFLIYFQGNSAPDKSGLPSDRFSAERTGGSVSTLTIQRTQQEDSAVYLCASSLGAYEQYFGPGTRLTVT.

Turning to this clone: Other DNA sequences in this sample translate to the same CDR3. The chain employs TRBV29-1 and TRBJ1-1; 8 bases are shared with TRBD1. The CDR3 totals 12 residues. In germline, CDR1 is SQVTM, CDR2 ANQGSEA. The V segment lost 4 bases and the J segment 5 bases; nucleotides outside the gene matches: 3. The CDR3 loop reads CSVGRGRTEAFF. CDR3 nucleotides: TGCAGCGTTGGCAGGGGGCGTACTGAAGCTTTCTTT.

The genes are TRBV15 and TRBJ2-7, with 8 bases fitting TRBD1. Per the germline V gene, CDR1 is LNHNV and CDR2 is YYDKDF (reference sequence). The CDR3 is made up of 14 amino acids. Unmatched junction bases numbered 10, after V lost 5 bases and J lost 7 bases. Here the CDR3 DNA reads TGTGCCACCAGCCCAAGACAGGGGTCGTGGGAGCAGTACTTC. This encodes CATSPRQGSWEQYF. Based on the CDR3 plus reference TRBV15 and TRBJ2-7, the full variable domain is DAMVIQNPRYQVTQFGKPVTLSCSQTLNHNVMYWYQQKSSQAPKLLFHYYDKDFNNEADTPDNFQSRRPNTSFCFLDIRSPGLGDTAMYLCATSPRQGSWEQYFGPGTRLTVT.

V is TRBV29-1 and J is TRBJ2-1; possibly TRBD2 for D (5 bases). The V gene lost 8 bases and the J gene lost 1 base, with 12 bases spanning the gap. CDR3 length: 13 amino acids. CDR1 and CDR2 from the germline V gene are SQVTM and ANQGSEA. CDR3 protein: CSIIARSYNEQFF. The CDR3 DNA reads as TGCAGCATAATAGCGCGTTCCTACAATGAGCAGTTCTTC.

V is TRBV5-4 and J is TRBJ2-7, with D unresolved. The CDR3 extends over 15 amino acids. CDR1 is SGHNT, CDR2 YYREEE, per germline (reference sequence). Deletions cut 4 bases from V and 3 bases from J, with 17 bases between. The CDR3 loop reads CASSQTADSFYEQYF. The CDR3 DNA follows: TGTGCCAGCAGCCAGACGGCAGATTCGTTCTACGAGCAGTACTTC.

The chain recombines TRBV5-4 with TRBJ2-5; 7 nucleotides match TRBD1. The germline CDR1 and CDR2 sequences are SGHNT and YYREEE (reference sequence). The CDR3 covers 15 residues. The trim removed 3 bases at V and 14 bases at J, leaving 19 bases unmatched. The CDR3 is CASSSLQDRDRHPYF. In DNA form, the CDR3 reads TGTGCCAGCAGCTCGCTACAAGACAGGGACCGTCACCCATACTTC.